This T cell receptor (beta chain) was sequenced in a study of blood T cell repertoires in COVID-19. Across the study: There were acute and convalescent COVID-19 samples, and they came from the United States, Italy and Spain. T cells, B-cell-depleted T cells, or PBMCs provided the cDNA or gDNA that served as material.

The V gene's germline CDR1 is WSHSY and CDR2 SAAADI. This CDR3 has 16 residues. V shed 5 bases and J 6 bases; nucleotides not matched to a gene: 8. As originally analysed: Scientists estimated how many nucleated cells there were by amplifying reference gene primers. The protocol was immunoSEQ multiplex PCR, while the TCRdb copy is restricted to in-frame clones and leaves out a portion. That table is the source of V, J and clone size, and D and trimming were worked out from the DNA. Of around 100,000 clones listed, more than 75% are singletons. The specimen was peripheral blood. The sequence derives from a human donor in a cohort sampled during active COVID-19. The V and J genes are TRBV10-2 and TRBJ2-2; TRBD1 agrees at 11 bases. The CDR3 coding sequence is TGCGCCAGCAGTAGTTTGGGACAGGGGGTGCCCGGGGAGCTGTTTTTT. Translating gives CASSSLGQGVPGELFF.